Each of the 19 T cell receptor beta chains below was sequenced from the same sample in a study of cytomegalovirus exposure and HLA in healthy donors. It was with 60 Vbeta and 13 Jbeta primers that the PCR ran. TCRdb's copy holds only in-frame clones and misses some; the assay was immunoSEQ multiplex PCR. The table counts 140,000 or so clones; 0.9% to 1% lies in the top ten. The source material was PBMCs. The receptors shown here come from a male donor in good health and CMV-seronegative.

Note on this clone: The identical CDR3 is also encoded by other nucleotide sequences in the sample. CDR3 DNA: TGTGCCAGCTCACCACAGGGGGCGAACACTGAAGCTTTCTTT. The encoded protein is CASSPQGANTEAFF. The chain uses TRBV18 and TRBJ1-1; 7 bases fit TRBD1. The germline CDR1 and CDR2 sequences are KGHSH and LQKENI. Trimming cost V 1 base and J 1 base; bases outside gene matches: 0. The CDR3 is 14 amino acids.

The CDR3 here is CASSRDRYSDTQYF. CDR3 DNA: TGTGCCAGCAGCCGGGACAGGTATTCAGATACGCAGTATTTT. The gene calls are TRBV7-3 and TRBJ2-3, with 8 bases lining up with TRBD1. This CDR3 spans 14 amino acids. Germline CDR1 and CDR2: SGHTA and FQGTGA. Losses at the gene ends were 5 bases for V and 4 bases for J; bases not matched to a gene: 5.

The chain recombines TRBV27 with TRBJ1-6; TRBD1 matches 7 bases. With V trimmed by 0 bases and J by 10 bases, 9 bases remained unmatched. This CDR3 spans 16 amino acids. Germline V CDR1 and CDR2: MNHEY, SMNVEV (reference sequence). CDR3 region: CASSLSGSGTVSPLHF. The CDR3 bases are TGTGCCAGCAGTTTATCGGGTTCCGGGACAGTCTCACCCCTCCACTTT.

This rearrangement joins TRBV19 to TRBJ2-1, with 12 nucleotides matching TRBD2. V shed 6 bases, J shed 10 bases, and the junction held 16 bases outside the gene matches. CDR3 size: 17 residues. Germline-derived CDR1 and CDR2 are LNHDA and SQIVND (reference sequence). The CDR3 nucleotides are TGTGCCAGTAGAGACGAACCTCTAGCGGGAGGGCCGAGGGAGCAGTTCTTC. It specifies CASRDEPLAGGPREQFF.

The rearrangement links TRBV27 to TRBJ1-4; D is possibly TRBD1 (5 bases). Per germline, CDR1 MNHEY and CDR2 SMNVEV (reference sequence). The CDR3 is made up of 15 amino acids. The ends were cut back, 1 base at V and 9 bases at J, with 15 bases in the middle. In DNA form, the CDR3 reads TGTGCCAGCAGTTTATTGCTCGGAGGGGCACAAAAACTGTTTTTT. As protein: CASSLLLGGAQKLFF.

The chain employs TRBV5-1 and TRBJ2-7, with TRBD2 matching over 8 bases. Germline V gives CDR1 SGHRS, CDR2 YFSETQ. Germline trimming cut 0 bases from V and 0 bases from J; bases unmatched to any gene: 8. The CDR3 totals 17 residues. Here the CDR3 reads CASSLGAFAGGSYEQYF. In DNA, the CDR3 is TGCGCCAGCAGCTTGGGAGCATTTGCGGGGGGCTCCTACGAGCAGTACTTC.

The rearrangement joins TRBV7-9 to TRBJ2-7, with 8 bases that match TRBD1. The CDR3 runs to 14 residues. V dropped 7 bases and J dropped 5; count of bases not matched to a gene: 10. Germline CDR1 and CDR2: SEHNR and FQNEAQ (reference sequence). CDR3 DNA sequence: TGTGCCAGCATCCTATCGGACAGGGAAGACGAGCAGTACTTC. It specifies CASILSDREDEQYF.

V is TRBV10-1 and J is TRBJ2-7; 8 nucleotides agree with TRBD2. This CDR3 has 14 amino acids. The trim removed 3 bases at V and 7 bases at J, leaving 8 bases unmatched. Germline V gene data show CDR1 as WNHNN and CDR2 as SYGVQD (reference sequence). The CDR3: CASSDSSGSGEQYF. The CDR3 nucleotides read TGCGCCAGCAGTGATAGCAGCGGGAGTGGTGAGCAGTACTTC.

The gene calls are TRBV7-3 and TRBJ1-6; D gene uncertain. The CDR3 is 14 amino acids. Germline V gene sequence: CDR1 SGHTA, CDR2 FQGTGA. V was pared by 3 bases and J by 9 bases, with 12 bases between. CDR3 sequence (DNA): TGTGCCAGCAGCTTCGGACTGAGCGGTTCACCCCTCCACTTT. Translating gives CASSFGLSGSPLHF.

In DNA form, the CDR3 reads TGCGCCAGCAGTGGGGCGGGAGTACACACAGATACGCAGTATTTT. Residues: CASSGAGVHTDTQYF. V gene TRBV5-1 combines with J gene TRBJ2-3; 7 bases are shared with TRBD2. There are 15 residues in the CDR3. The germline V gene has CDR1 SGHRS and CDR2 YFSETQ. Unmatched junction bases numbered 8, after V lost 5 bases and J lost 2 bases. Filled out from reference TRBV5-1 and TRBJ2-3, the complete variable domain reads KAGVTQTPRYLIKTRGQQVTLSCSPISGHRSVSWYQQTPGQGLQFLFEYFSETQRNKGNFPGRFSGRQFSNSRSEMNVSTLELGDSALYLCASSGAGVHTDTQYFGPGTRLTVL.

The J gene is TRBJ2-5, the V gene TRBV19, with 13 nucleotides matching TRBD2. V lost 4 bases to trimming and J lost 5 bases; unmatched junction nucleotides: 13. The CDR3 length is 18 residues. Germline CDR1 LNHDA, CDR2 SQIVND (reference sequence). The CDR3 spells CASSTGTSGKVVSETQYF. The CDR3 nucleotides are TGTGCCAGTAGTACTGGGACTAGCGGGAAGGTTGTGTCGGAGACCCAGTACTTC. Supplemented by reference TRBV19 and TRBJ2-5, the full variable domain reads DGGITQSPKYLFRKEGQNVTLSCEQNLNHDAMYWYRQDPGQGLRLIYYSQIVNDFQKGDIAEGYSVSREKKESFPLTVTSAQKNPTAFYLCASSTGTSGKVVSETQYFGPGTRLLVL.

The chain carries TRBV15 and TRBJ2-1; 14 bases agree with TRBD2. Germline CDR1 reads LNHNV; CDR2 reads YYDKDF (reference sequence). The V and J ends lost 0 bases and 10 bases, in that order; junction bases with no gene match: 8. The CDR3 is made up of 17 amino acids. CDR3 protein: CATSREHLTSGGEEQFF. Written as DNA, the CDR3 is TGTGCCACCAGCAGAGAGCATTTGACTAGCGGGGGGGAAGAGCAGTTCTTC.

This CDR3 reads CASTPAPGQGGERGYTF. Written as DNA, the CDR3 is TGTGCCAGCACCCCCGCCCCGGGCCAGGGAGGGGAGCGTGGCTACACCTTC. The rearrangement joins TRBV25-1 to TRBJ1-2, with a possible D match to TRBD1 (5 bases). Trimming took 7 bases from V and 7 from J, leaving 28 bases between them. Germline CDR1 MGHDK, CDR2 SYGVNS. This CDR3 is 17 amino acids long.

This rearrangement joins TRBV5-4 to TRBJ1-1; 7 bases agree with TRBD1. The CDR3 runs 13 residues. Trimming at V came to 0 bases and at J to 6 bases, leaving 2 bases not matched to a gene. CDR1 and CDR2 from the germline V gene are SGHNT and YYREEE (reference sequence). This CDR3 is CASSLDRGSEAFF. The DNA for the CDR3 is TGTGCCAGCAGCTTGGACAGGGGATCTGAAGCTTTCTTT.

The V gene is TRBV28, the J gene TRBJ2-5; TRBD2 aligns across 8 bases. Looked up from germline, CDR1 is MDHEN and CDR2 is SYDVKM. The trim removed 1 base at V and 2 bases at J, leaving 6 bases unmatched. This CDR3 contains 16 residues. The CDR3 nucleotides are TGTGCCAGCAGTTTATCGGGGGGGACTACTCAAGAGACCCAGTACTTC. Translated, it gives CASSLSGGTTQETQYF. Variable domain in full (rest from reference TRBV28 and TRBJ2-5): DVKVTQSSRYLVKRTGEKVFLECVQDMDHENMFWYRQDPGLGLRLIYFSYDVKMKEKGDIPEGYSVSREKKERFSLILESASTNQTSMYLCASSLSGGTTQETQYFGPGTRLLVL.

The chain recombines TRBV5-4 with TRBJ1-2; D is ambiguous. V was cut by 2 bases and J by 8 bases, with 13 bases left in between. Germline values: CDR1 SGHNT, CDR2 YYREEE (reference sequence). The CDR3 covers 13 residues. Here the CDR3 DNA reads TGTGCCAGCAGCTTTAGAGGAGGCAGCGGCTACACCTTC. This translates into CASSFRGGSGYTF.

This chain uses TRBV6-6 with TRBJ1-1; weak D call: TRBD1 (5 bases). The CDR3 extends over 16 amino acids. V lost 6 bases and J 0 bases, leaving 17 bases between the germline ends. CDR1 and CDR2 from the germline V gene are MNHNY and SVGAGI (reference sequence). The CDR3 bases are TGTGCCAGCAGATACCTTTGGGGGGGGATGAACACTGAAGCTTTCTTT. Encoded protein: CASRYLWGGMNTEAFF.

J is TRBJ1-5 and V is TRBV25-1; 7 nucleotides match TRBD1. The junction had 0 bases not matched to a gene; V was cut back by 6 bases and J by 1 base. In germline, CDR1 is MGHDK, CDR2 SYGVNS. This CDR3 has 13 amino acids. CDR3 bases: TGTGCCAGCAGGGGACAGAGCAATCAGCCCCAGCATTTT. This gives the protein CASRGQSNQPQHF.

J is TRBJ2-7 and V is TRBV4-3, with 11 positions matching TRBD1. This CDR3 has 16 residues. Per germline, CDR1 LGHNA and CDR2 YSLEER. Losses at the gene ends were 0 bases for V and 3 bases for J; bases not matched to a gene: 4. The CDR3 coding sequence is TGCGCCAGCAGCCAAGATCCTGGGACAGGGGGCTACGAGCAGTACTTC. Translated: CASSQDPGTGGYEQYF.